Listed below are T cell receptor beta chains from one sample, sequenced in a study of identical twins. MiXCR, applied by TCRdb to the 5' RACE reads, yields one record per CDR3 protein. The sample holds about 890,000 distinct CDR3 sequences, 9% to 15% seen once. This sample was also put to use in a study of yellow fever vaccine responses in identical twins.

Sequencing used PBMCs. The receptors derive from a woman aged 18-30 years in good health. The CDR3 runs from the conserved cysteine through the conserved F or W. D genes are given only for firm matches. Clone size is stated in some rows and not others, as once, few, many or a class when expanded.

DNA	CDR3	D	V	J	size	length
TGTGCCAGCAGCTCTCACAGGGGCGGGACCCAGTACTTC	CASSSHRGGTQYF	TRBD1	TRBV7-3	TRBJ2-5	NA	13
TGCGCCAGCAGCGGGAGGACGGACAAGGGTACATTCTATGGCTACACCTTC	CASSGRTDKGTFYGYTF	NA	TRBV5-1	TRBJ1-2	many	17
TGTGCCAGCAGCCACGGACACTATGGCTACACCTTC	CASSHGHYGYTF	NA	TRBV14	TRBJ1-2	few	12
TGTGCCAGCAGCCAAGGAGGGGGCTTAGGGGTCGAGCAGTACTTC	CASSQGGGLGVEQYF	TRBD1	TRBV3-1	TRBJ2-7	NA	15
TGTGCCAGCAGCTTAGTGGCAGGGGCAACTAATGAAAAACTGTTTTTT	CASSLVAGATNEKLFF	NA	TRBV7-6	TRBJ1-4	few	16
TGTGCCAGCAGCTTAGGCCGTCAGGGCTCGAACACTGAAGCTTTCTTT	CASSLGRQGSNTEAFF	NA	TRBV13	TRBJ1-1	NA	16
TGCAGTGCCAAAACTACTAGCGACGAGCAGTACTTC	CSAKTTSDEQYF	TRBD2	TRBV20-1	TRBJ2-7	few	12
TGTGCCAGCAGTACCGGGCCATCTCGTGGCTACACCTTC	CASSTGPSRGYTF	NA	TRBV28	TRBJ1-2	NA	13
TGTGCCAGCAGCTTGATCGACTTTTCCAAAAACATTCAGTACTTC	CASSLIDFSKNIQYF	NA	TRBV11-2	TRBJ2-4	few	15
TGTGCCAGCAGCTTCTCAGCGGGAGGCGGTGAGCAGTTCTTC	CASSFSAGGGEQFF	TRBD2	TRBV7-9	TRBJ2-1	few	14
TGTGCCACCAGTGTAAACGAGCTGAATGAGCAGTTCTTC	CATSVNELNEQFF	NA	TRBV24-1	TRBJ2-1	few	13
TGCGCCAGCAGCTTGGGGCACCACACCGGGGAGCTGTTTTTT	CASSLGHHTGELFF	NA	TRBV5-1	TRBJ2-2	many	14
TGCAGTGCTAGGATCTGGCCAGGATTAGGTCAGCCCCAGCATTTT	CSARIWPGLGQPQHF	NA	TRBV20-1	TRBJ1-5	NA	15
TGTGCCATCACCGGACAGGGGGACAACTATGGCTACACCTTC	CAITGQGDNYGYTF	TRBD1	TRBV10-3	TRBJ1-2	few	14
TGTGCCAGCTCACCCCTGGGACAGGGGGACCAAGAGACCCAGTACTTC	CASSPLGQGDQETQYF	TRBD1	TRBV18	TRBJ2-5	once	16
TGCAGTGCTAGCGGGGGAAGCACAGATACGCAGTATTTT	CSASGGSTDTQYF	NA	TRBV20-1	TRBJ2-3	many	13
TGCGCCAGCAGCTGGGATAGCGGCAACTCCTACAATGAGCAGTTCTTC	CASSWDSGNSYNEQFF	NA	TRBV5-1	TRBJ2-1	NA	16
TGTGCCAGCAGTTTATCGAACGCGGCGGAGACCCAGTACTTC	CASSLSNAAETQYF	NA	TRBV27	TRBJ2-5	few	14
TGTGCCAGCAGTTTTCAGGGGCCATCGAACACCGGGGAGCTGTTTTTT	CASSFQGPSNTGELFF	NA	TRBV28	TRBJ2-2	NA	16
TGTGCCAGCAGTTCTAGCTTAGGGACTAGCGGTCCCTACGAGCAGTACTTC	CASSSSLGTSGPYEQYF	TRBD2	TRBV27	TRBJ2-7	NA	17
TGTGCCACCACTCGGACTAGCGGGATTATGGAGACCCAGTACTTC	CATTRTSGIMETQYF	TRBD2	TRBV10-3	TRBJ2-5	NA	15
TGTGCCAGCAGCTTAGATGGGGGGGGAGGCACAGATACGCAGTATTTT	CASSLDGGGGTDTQYF	TRBD2	TRBV11-3	TRBJ2-3	few	16
TGTGCCAGCAGCCCATCGACTAGCACAGATACGCAGTATTTT	CASSPSTSTDTQYF	NA	TRBV7-9	TRBJ2-3	many	14
TGCAGCGTTGATGGGAACATCTATGGCTACACCTTC	CSVDGNIYGYTF	NA	TRBV29-1	TRBJ1-2	once	12
TGTGCCAGCTCACCACTGAGTCCCGGGGGTGAAAAACTGTTTTTT	CASSPLSPGGEKLFF	NA	TRBV18	TRBJ1-4	NA	15
TGTGCCAGCAGCGCTAGACCGGGACAGCAGGCAGAGACCCAGTACTTC	CASSARPGQQAETQYF	TRBD1	TRBV7-6	TRBJ2-5	few	16
TGTGCCAGCAGTTACTGGATCCGAGCCGGGACTAGTGGCTACGAGCAGTACTTC	CASSYWIRAGTSGYEQYF	TRBD2	TRBV6-2/TRBV6-3	TRBJ2-7	NA	18
TGTGCCAGCAGTTACGGTCGGGTTTCTAGCACAGATACGCAGTATTTT	CASSYGRVSSTDTQYF	NA	TRBV6-2/TRBV6-3	TRBJ2-3	few	16
TGTGCCAGCAGTCCATGGTGGGAGGAACCAGAAAACAATCAGCCCCAGCATTTT	CASSPWWEEPENNQPQHF	NA	TRBV28	TRBJ1-5	few	18
TGCGCCAGCAGCAGTACTAGCTACTCCTACAATGAGCAGTTCTTC	CASSSTSYSYNEQFF	NA	TRBV10-1	TRBJ2-1	few	15
TGCGCCAGCAGCTCCTCTGGACTAAATACTAACTACAATGAGCAGTTCTTC	CASSSSGLNTNYNEQFF	NA	TRBV5-1	TRBJ2-1	few	17
TGCAGCGTTGAAGATCGGGAAGTTTCCTACGAGCAGTACTTC	CSVEDREVSYEQYF	NA	TRBV29-1	TRBJ2-7	NA	14
TGTGCCAGCAGTTACTCAGGATTTGGGAACACTGAAGCTTTCTTT	CASSYSGFGNTEAFF	NA	TRBV6-5	TRBJ1-1	NA	15
TGCGCCAGCGCTGGGGGACTTCTTAACAATGAGCAGTTCTTC	CASAGGLLNNEQFF	NA	TRBV4-1	TRBJ2-1	NA	14
TGTGCCAGCAGCTCGGGGACGGAAGAAGAGACCCAGTACTTC	CASSSGTEEETQYF	NA	TRBV11-2	TRBJ2-5	many	14
TGTGCCAGCAGCCAAGATAACGCGGGGGGGCCGGGAAACATTCAGTACTTC	CASSQDNAGGPGNIQYF	TRBD2	TRBV4-2	TRBJ2-4	few	17
TGCGCCAGCAGAGAGACGACTGGGACACCGGGCCATGAAGCTTTCTTT	CASRETTGTPGHEAFF	NA	TRBV5-1	TRBJ1-1	NA	16
TGCGCCAGCAGTCAAGCGGGAGGGTACTACAATGAGCAGTTCTTC	CASSQAGGYYNEQFF	TRBD2	TRBV10-2	TRBJ2-1	NA	15
TGCAGTGCTACTGGGACTAAACACAATGAGCAGTTCTTC	CSATGTKHNEQFF	TRBD2	TRBV20-1	TRBJ2-1	NA	13
TGTGCCAGTAGCCACACTACCCTCTGGGAGGCTGAGCAGTTCTTC	CASSHTTLWEAEQFF	NA	TRBV19	TRBJ2-1	few	15
TGCGCCAGCAGCCGGACAGGGGGCGTCGCAGATACGCAGTATTTT	CASSRTGGVADTQYF	TRBD1	TRBV5-1	TRBJ2-3	few	15
TGCGCCAGCAGCTTGAACCGGGGGGGCGGGTATACGCAGTATTTT	CASSLNRGGGYTQYF	TRBD2	TRBV5-1	TRBJ2-3	NA	15
TGTGCCAGCAGACCGCTAATCACCGGGGAGCTGTTTTTT	CASRPLITGELFF	NA	TRBV27	TRBJ2-2	NA	13
TGCAGTGATTTCGGACGGGTGAACACTGAAGCTTTCTTT	CSDFGRVNTEAFF	NA	TRBV20-1	TRBJ1-1	NA	13
TGTGCCACCACCCAAGAATCCTGGGGTCGAGGCACAGATACGCAGTATTTT	CATTQESWGRGTDTQYF	NA	TRBV3-1	TRBJ2-3	NA	17
TGCAGTGCGCGGGGACAGGGGGCCGGTGGAGCTGCCTACGAGCAGTACTTC	CSARGQGAGGAAYEQYF	TRBD1	TRBV20-1	TRBJ2-7	NA	17
TGTGCCAGCAGTGACAGTTTCGGGGAAAAACTGTTTTTT	CASSDSFGEKLFF	NA	TRBV6-1	TRBJ1-4	NA	13
TGTGCCAGCAGCTTAGCGAGTTCGGGGTTGGGAGACGAGCAGTACTTC	CASSLASSGLGDEQYF	NA	TRBV7-9	TRBJ2-7	NA	16
TGTGCCAGCAGCCGCTACTCCGGGACAGGGATGTACGAGCAGTGCTTC	CASSRYSGTGMYEQCF	TRBD1	TRBV2	TRBJ2-7	few	16
TGTGCCAGCAGTTCTCGAGAGCTAGCCAAAAACATTCAGTACTTC	CASSSRELAKNIQYF	NA	TRBV27	TRBJ2-4	NA	15
TGCAGCGTTTCAACTTCTTGGGAAAGTAATGAAAAACTGTTTTTT	CSVSTSWESNEKLFF	NA	TRBV29-1	TRBJ1-4	NA	15
TGTGCCAGCAGCCGGGTGGGGGGCAACAATGAGCAGTTCTTC	CASSRVGGNNEQFF	NA	TRBV7-8	TRBJ2-1	NA	14
TGTGCCAGCAGCCAGACAGAGACCCAGTACTTC	CASSQTETQYF	NA	TRBV3-1	TRBJ2-5	NA	11